These 10 T cell receptor beta chains were sequenced from one sample in a study of blood T cell repertoires in COVID-19. Generated by immunoSEQ multiplex PCR, the TCRdb table keeps only in-frame clones and is missing some. The sample lists some 60,000 clones; 80% were seen once. Sequenced sample: peripheral blood. The receptors originated from a man aged 55 to 70 with acute or convalescent COVID-19.

A word on this clone: The same CDR3 can be traced to other DNA sequences in this sample. The chain links TRBV25-1 to TRBJ1-3; 8 bases fit TRBD1. Trimming took 4 bases from V and 0 from J; bases not matched to a gene: 8. Germline values: CDR1 MGHDK, CDR2 SYGVNS. The CDR3 extends over 17 amino acids. The CDR3 loop reads CASSARTGTISGNTIYF. The CDR3 region has the DNA TGTGCCAGCAGTGCCCGGACAGGGACCATCTCTGGAAACACCATATATTTT. Using reference TRBV25-1 and TRBJ1-3 for the parts outside the CDR3, the full variable domain is EADIYQTPRYLVIGTGKKITLECSQTMGHDKMYWYQQDPGMELHLIHYSYGVNSTEKGDLSSESTVSRIRTEHFPLTLESARPSHTSQYLCASSARTGTISGNTIYFGEGSWLTVV.

The V gene is TRBV3-1 (or the pseudogene TRBV3-2), the J gene TRBJ2-2; 8 bases are a match to TRBD2. V trimming: 2 bases; J trimming: 3 bases; junction bases outside the gene matches: 5. In germline, CDR1 is LGHDT, CDR2 YNNKEL (reference sequence). This CDR3 spans 16 amino acids. The CDR3 reads CASSQTGGADTGELFF. The CDR3 region has the DNA TGTGCCAGCAGCCAAACGGGGGGGGCGGACACCGGGGAGCTGTTTTTT.

The sample holds a few counts of this clone. The chain joins TRBV3-1 (or the pseudogene TRBV3-2) to TRBJ1-4; D may be TRBD1 (6 bases). Per germline, CDR1 LGHDT and CDR2 YNNKEL (reference sequence). The CDR3 has 14 amino acids. V lost 2 bases, J lost 4 bases, and 8 bases lay in between. CDR3 sequence: CASSQPGVNEKLFF. The DNA for the CDR3 is TGTGCCAGCAGCCAACCAGGGGTTAATGAAAAACTGTTTTTT.

This clone appeared once. The chain joins TRBV19 to TRBJ1-1, with 8 bases that match TRBD1. This CDR3 has 14 amino acids. V was pared by 2 bases and J by 4 bases, with 3 bases of the junction left unmatched. Germline assignment: CDR1 LNHDA and CDR2 SQIVND (reference sequence). CDR3 in DNA: TGTGCCAGTAGTATATCAGGGGGCGGCACTGAAGCTTTCTTT. It translates to CASSISGGGTEAFF.

The genes are TRBV5-1 and TRBJ2-3; possible D gene TRBD1, 6 bases. CDR1 SGHRS and CDR2 YFSETQ come from the germline V gene. V gave up 1 base and J gave up 2 bases, with 11 bases separating them. This CDR3 contains 15 residues. Here the CDR3 DNA reads TGCGCCAGCAGCTTGATGGGGGCCATCACAGATACGCAGTATTTT. Protein product: CASSLMGAITDTQYF.

The chain employs TRBV15 and TRBJ1-3; 7 nucleotides align to TRBD1. V lost 0 bases, J lost 3 bases, and 5 bases stayed unmatched. The CDR3 consists of 16 residues. Germline lookup yields CDR1 LNHNV and CDR2 YYDKDF (reference sequence). The CDR3 DNA sequence: TGTGCCACCAGCAGAGATAAGGGGGCGAGTGGAAACACCATATATTTT. This codes for CATSRDKGASGNTIYF.

This chain links TRBV15 with TRBJ2-1, with D possibly TRBD2 on 5 matching bases. CDR3 length equals 14 residues. Germline V gene sequence: CDR1 LNHNV, CDR2 YYDKDF (reference sequence). V shed 0 bases and J shed 6 bases, with 9 bases lying between them. CDR3 bases: TGTGCCACCAGCAGAGAAAATGCGGGCAATGAGCAGTTCTTC. Translating gives CATSRENAGNEQFF.

CDR3 in amino acids: CASSTDRGLNEKLFF. The CDR3 nucleotides are TGTGCCAGCAGCACTGACAGGGGGCTGAATGAAAAACTGTTTTTT. This chain joins TRBV5-4 and TRBJ1-4, with 10 bases aligning to TRBD1. Germline V lookup: CDR1 SGHNT, CDR2 YYREEE (reference sequence). This CDR3 contains 15 residues. The J segment lost 5 bases and the V segment lost 4 bases, leaving 5 bases of the junction unmatched.

V and J are TRBV20-1 and TRBJ2-3; 7 positions agree with TRBD2. The CDR3 spans 15 residues. The junction had 8 bases not matched to a gene; V was cut back by 3 bases and J by 2 bases. The germline CDR1 and CDR2 sequences are DFQATT and SNEGSKA (reference sequence). The CDR3 reads CSASGLGVLTDTQYF. CDR3 DNA sequence: TGCAGTGCTAGTGGACTAGGGGTGCTCACAGATACGCAGTATTTT.

This chain links TRBV19 with TRBJ2-2, with D possibly matching TRBD1 (6 bases). This CDR3 is built from 12 residues. Germline V lookup: CDR1 LNHDA, CDR2 SQIVND (reference sequence). V was pared by 9 bases and J by 5 bases, with 10 bases between. CDR3 amino acids: CASTGSTGELFF. DNA for the CDR3: TGTGCCAGCACAGGGTCTACCGGGGAGCTGTTTTTT.